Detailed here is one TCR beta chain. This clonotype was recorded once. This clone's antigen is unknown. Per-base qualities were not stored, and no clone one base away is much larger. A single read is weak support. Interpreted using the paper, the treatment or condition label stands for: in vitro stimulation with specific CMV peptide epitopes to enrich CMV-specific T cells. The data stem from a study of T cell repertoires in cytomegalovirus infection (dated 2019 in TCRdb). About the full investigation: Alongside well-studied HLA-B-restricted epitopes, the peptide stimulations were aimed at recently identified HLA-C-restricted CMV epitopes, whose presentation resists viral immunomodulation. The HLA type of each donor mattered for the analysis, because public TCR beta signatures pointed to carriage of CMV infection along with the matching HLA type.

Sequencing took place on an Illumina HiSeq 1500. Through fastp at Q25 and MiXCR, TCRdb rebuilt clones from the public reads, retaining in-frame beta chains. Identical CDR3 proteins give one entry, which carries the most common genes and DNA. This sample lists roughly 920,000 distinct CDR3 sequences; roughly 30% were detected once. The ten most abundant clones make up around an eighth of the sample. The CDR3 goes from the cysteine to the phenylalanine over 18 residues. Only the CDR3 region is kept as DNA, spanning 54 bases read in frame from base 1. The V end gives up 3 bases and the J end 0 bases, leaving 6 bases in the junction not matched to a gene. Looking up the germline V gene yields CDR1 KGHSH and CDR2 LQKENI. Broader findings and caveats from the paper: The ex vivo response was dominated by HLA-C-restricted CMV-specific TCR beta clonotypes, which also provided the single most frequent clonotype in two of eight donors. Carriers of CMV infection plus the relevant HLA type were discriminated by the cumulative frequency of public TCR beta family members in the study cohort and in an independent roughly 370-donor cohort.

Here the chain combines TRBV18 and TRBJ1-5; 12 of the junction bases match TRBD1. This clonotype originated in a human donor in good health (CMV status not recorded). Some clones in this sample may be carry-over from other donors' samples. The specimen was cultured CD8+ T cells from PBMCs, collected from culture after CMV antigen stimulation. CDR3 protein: CASSPGQGAVYSNQPQHF. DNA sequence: TGTGCCAGCTCACCGGGACAGGGGGCTGTGTATAGCAATCAGCCCCAGCATTTT.